Listed below are T cell receptor beta chains from one sample, sequenced in a study of cytomegalovirus exposure and HLA in healthy donors. Data came from immunoSEQ multiplex PCR; TCRdb stores just in-frame clones and leaves some out. The sample shows under 75,000 clones, around 97% of them seen only once. The material sequenced was PBMCs. Source of these receptors: a woman under 30 in good health and CMV-seropositive. CDR3s include the opening cysteine and the closing phenylalanine or tryptophan. A D gene is named only where the DNA matches it firmly. For some rows the clone size is stated as once, few or many, or as a class when expanded; others skip it.

v_gene	abundance	d_gene	j_gene	CDR3nt	CDR3aa
TRBV27	.	TRBD1	TRBJ1-1	TGTGCCAGCAGTCCGGGACAGGGTTGGACTGAAGCTTTCTTT	CASSPGQGWTEAFF
TRBV6-1	.	TRBD2	TRBJ2-1	TGTGCCAGCAAAAGAGCGGGATCGGGTAATGAGCAGTTCTTC	CASKRAGSGNEQFF
TRBV7-9	.	TRBD1	TRBJ2-7	TGTGCCAATAGACAGGGGATTGTTGAGCAGTACTTC	CANRQGIVEQYF
TRBV6-5	.	.	TRBJ2-7	TGTGCCAGCAGTTACTCGACTAGAGGGAGCTCCTACGAGCAGTACTTC	CASSYSTRGSSYEQYF
TRBV5-6	.	TRBD1	TRBJ1-1	TGTGCCAGCAGCAGGAACGAAGGACAGGGGAACACTGAAGCTTTCTTT	CASSRNEGQGNTEAFF
TRBV19	.	TRBD1	TRBJ2-3	TGTGCCAGTAGTACCGGGACAGGACACACAGATACGCAGTATTTT	CASSTGTGHTDTQYF
TRBV19	.	TRBD1	TRBJ1-2	TGTGCCAGTAGTAGCTGGACAGGGCTGGACTATGGCTACACCTTC	CASSSWTGLDYGYTF
TRBV4-1	.	TRBD2	TRBJ2-7	TGCGCCAGCAGCCAAGTTTTCTCGACTAGCGGAAACTACGAGCAGTACTTC	CASSQVFSTSGNYEQYF
TRBV29-1	.	TRBD1	TRBJ1-4	TGCAGCGTACACGGTGGAGGGGGCGAAAAACTGTTTTTT	CSVHGGGGEKLFF
TRBV29-1	.	.	TRBJ1-1	TGCAGCGTTGAAGATTCACGGGTCGCCACTGAAGCTTTCTTT	CSVEDSRVATEAFF
TRBV7-3	.	TRBD2	TRBJ2-1	TGTGCCAGCAGCTCCAGTCCGGGACTAGCGAGGGCGTGGGAGCAGTTCTTC	CASSSSPGLARAWEQFF
TRBV6-4	.	TRBD2	TRBJ2-1	TGTGCCAGCAGTGACTCAAGGGCCGGACTAGCGGGAGATGGGAGGGTCAATGAGCAGTTCTTC	CASSDSRAGLAGDGRVNEQFF
TRBV28	.	.	TRBJ2-7	TGTGCCAGCAGTTTCTACGAGGGCAGGTCCTACGAGCAGTACTTC	CASSFYEGRSYEQYF
TRBV4-1	.	TRBD2	TRBJ2-2	TGCGCCAGCAGGTCCGGGACTAGCAGTCCCGGGGAGCTGTTTTTT	CASRSGTSSPGELFF
TRBV28	.	TRBD1	TRBJ2-7	TGTGCCAGCAGTTCCGACAGGGGGGACTACGAGCAGTACTTC	CASSSDRGDYEQYF
TRBV21-1	.	.	TRBJ1-5	TGTGCCAGCAGCAAAGAGCGAGCAGGGGGCAATCAGCCCCAGCATTTT	CASSKERAGGNQPQHF
TRBV14	.	.	TRBJ2-2	TGTGCCAGCGGGCAGGGGGGCCCAGAGCTGTTTTTT	CASGQGGPELFF
TRBV11-2	.	.	TRBJ2-3	TGTGCCAGCAGCTGGGTGGGGGCTGAGCGATCCACAGATACGCAGTATTTT	CASSWVGAERSTDTQYF
TRBV21-1	.	.	TRBJ2-7	TGTGCCAGCAGCGCAACTAGCGGGAGCTCCTACGAGCAGTACTTC	CASSATSGSSYEQYF
TRBV2	.	TRBD1	TRBJ2-6	TGTGCCAGCAGGGCCGGGACAGGGGATAGTGAGTTTGGGGCCAACGTCCTGACTTTC	CASRAGTGDSEFGANVLTF
TRBV6-4	.	.	TRBJ2-2	TGTGCCAGCAGTGAAATCTACGCCGGGGAGCTGTTTTTT	CASSEIYAGELFF
TRBV27	.	.	TRBJ1-1	TGTGCCAGCAGTTCCTCTTGGGCAACGGAAGCTTTCTTT	CASSSSWATEAFF
TRBV27	.	TRBD2	TRBJ2-3	TGTGCCAGCAGTTCGGGACTAGTTCAAATCACAGATACGCAGTATTTT	CASSSGLVQITDTQYF
TRBV9	.	.	TRBJ1-4	TGTGCCAGCAGCGGAGCAAATGAAAAACTGTTTTTT	CASSGANEKLFF
TRBV7-9	.	TRBD1	TRBJ2-7	TGTGCCAGCAGCGGGTCGGACAGGGGGCTCCACGAGCAGTACTTC	CASSGSDRGLHEQYF
TRBV19	.	.	TRBJ2-3	TGTGCCAGTAGGCTAGACCCACGCTCGGATACGCAGTATTTT	CASRLDPRSDTQYF
TRBV4-2	.	TRBD1	TRBJ1-4	TGTGCCAGCAGCCAAGAGGACAGGATGAATGAAAAACTGTTTTTT	CASSQEDRMNEKLFF
TRBV4-1	.	.	TRBJ2-1	TGCGCCAGCAGCCAAGATCTTCGCTCAGGGGTTTACAATGAGCAGTTCTTC	CASSQDLRSGVYNEQFF
TRBV10-3	.	TRBD2	TRBJ2-1	TGTGCCATCAGTGGGGGACTAGCGGGACTGGTCAATGAGCAGTTCTTC	CAISGGLAGLVNEQFF
TRBV19	.	TRBD2	TRBJ2-3	TGTGCCAGTAGTCATCTAGCGGCAGATACGCAGTATTTT	CASSHLAADTQYF
TRBV28	.	TRBD2	TRBJ2-1	TGTGCCAGCAGTCCCGGGACTAGCGGGAGAATTGGGGATGAGCAGTTCTTC	CASSPGTSGRIGDEQFF
TRBV19	.	.	TRBJ1-2	TGTGCCAGTAGTATAGCGCACGAGGACGACAGCTATGGCTACACCTTC	CASSIAHEDDSYGYTF
TRBV27	.	.	TRBJ1-5	TGTGCCAGCAGTTTATTCGGGGGTACGTCTAATCAGCCCCAGCATTTT	CASSLFGGTSNQPQHF
TRBV2	.	.	TRBJ2-3	TGTGCCAGCAGTGTGGTAGAAGGCACAGATACGCAGTATTTT	CASSVVEGTDTQYF
TRBV19	.	.	TRBJ1-2	TGTGCCAGTAGAGGGGTTCTGCCCCAGGGCTACACCTTC	CASRGVLPQGYTF
TRBV7-2	once	.	TRBJ1-5	TGTGCCAGCAGCTTACGGGGGGCTTATAGCAATCAGCCCCAGCATTTT	CASSLRGAYSNQPQHF
TRBV30	.	TRBD1	TRBJ2-3	TGTGCCTGGAGTGTACAGGGGGCCCGAACAGATACGCAGTATTTT	CAWSVQGARTDTQYF
TRBV19	.	.	TRBJ2-1	TGTGCCAGTAGCGCAGGGGGGAGTGAGCAGTTCTTC	CASSAGGSEQFF